This record concerns one T cell receptor (beta chain) sequence. Its target is not known. The CDR3 covers 14 residues. V lost 5 bases to trimming and J lost 1 base, with 11 bases between them. CDR1 SEHNR and CDR2 FQNEAQ come from the germline V gene (reference sequence). This entry comes from a study of cytomegalovirus exposure and HLA in healthy donors. Whole-study results and caveats: Later, an analysis found that common viral pathogens appeared to be linked with several of the most significant clusters. The presence/absence work took it that sequencing depth was about the same across donors.

The PCR used 60 Vbeta and 13 Jbeta primers. The table came from immunoSEQ multiplex PCR; TCRdb's copy has only in-frame clones and leaves some out. The sample lists roughly 200,000 clones, approximately 84% occurring once. The chain carries TRBV7-9 and TRBJ1-1; tentative D call: TRBD1 (5 bases). The sequencing input was PBMCs. The TCR originated in a female donor in good health and CMV-seronegative. The CDR3 bases are TGTGCCAGCAGCCCCCAGGGCTCGAACACTGAAGCTTTCTTT. It specifies CASSPQGSNTEAFF.